This T cell receptor beta chain was retrieved from a study of T cell changes during pregnancy in multiple sclerosis (dated by TCRdb to between 2017 and 2020). Regarding the study in general: The study looked at changes in the T cell repertoire across pregnancy in women with multiple sclerosis.

Receptors were amplified or captured by the immunoSEQ multiplex PCR assay. This is the immuneACCESS table as TCRdb keeps it, with only in-frame sequences that have V and J called. A part of the clones is gone; compared with another copy, unresolved V genes explain less than half, and the rest is unexplained. Counted in this sample were tens of thousands of clones; about 92% of them appeared once. Jointly, the top ten make up approximately 0.61% of the sample. With respect to this clone: Its antigen has not been determined. Base qualities are not recorded, but no much larger clone differs from it by a single base.

The CDR3 contains 14 residues, cysteine and phenylalanine counted. Just the 42-base CDR3 DNA is kept, in frame starting at base 1. CDR1 and CDR2, per the germline V gene (reference sequence), are SGHNT and YYREEE. Germline trimming amounts to 4 bases on V and 8 bases on J, with 8 as the count of junction bases outside the gene matches. This sequence originates from a female donor with multiple sclerosis, enrolled in a pregnancy study. This specimen was CD4+ T cells from peripheral blood mononuclear cells, taken in the third trimester of pregnancy. Recombination linked TRBV5-4 to TRBJ1-4; 7 central nucleotides agree with TRBD1. The CDR3 reads as follows: CASSIQGWKEKLFF. The DNA sequence follows: TGTGCCAGCAGCATACAGGGGTGGAAAGAAAAACTGTTTTTT. Reference TRBV5-4 and TRBJ1-4 proteins supply the regions before and after the CDR3; the full variable domain is: ETGVTQSPTHLIKTRGQQVTLRCSSQSGHNTVSWYQQALGQGPQFIFQYYREEENGRGNFPPRFSGLQFPNYSSELNVNALELDDSALYLCASSIQGWKEKLFFGSGTQLSVL.